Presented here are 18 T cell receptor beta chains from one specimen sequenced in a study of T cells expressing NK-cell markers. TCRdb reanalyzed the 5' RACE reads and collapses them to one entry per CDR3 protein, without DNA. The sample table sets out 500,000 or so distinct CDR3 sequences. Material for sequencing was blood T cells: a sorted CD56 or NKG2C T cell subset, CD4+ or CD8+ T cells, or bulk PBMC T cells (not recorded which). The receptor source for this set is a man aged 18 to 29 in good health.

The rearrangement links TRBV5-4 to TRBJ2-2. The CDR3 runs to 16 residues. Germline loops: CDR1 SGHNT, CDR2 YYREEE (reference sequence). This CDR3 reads CASSRRLQANTGELFF.

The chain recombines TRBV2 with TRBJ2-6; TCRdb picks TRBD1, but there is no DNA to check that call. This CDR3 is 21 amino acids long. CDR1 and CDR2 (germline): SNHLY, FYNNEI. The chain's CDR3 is CASSEAGRGGTGRTGANVLTF.

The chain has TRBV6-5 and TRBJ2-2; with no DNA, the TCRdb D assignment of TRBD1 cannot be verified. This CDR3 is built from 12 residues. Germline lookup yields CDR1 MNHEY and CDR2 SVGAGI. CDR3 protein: CASSSGVRELFF.

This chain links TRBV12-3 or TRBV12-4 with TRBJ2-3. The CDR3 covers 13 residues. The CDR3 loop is CASSSFSGDTQYF.

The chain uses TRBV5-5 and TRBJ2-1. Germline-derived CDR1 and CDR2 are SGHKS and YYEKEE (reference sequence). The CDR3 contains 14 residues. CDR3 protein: CASSWGQPYNEQFF.

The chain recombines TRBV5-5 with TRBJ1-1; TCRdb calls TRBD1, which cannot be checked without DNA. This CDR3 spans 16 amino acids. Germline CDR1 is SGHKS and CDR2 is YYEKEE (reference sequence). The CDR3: CASSVDARGAGPEAFF.

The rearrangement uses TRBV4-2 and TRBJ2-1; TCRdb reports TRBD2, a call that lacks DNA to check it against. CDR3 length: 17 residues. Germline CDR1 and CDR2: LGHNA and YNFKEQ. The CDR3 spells CASSQDLAGAAWDEQFF.

CDR3 in amino acids: CASNRMGLQTQYF. The rearrangement uses TRBV9 and TRBJ2-5. This CDR3 has 13 residues. CDR1 and CDR2 (germline): SGDLS, YYNGEE.

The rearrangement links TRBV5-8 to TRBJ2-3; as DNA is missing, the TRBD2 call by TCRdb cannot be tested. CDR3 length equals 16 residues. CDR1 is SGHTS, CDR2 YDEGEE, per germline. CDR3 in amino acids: CASSAGTSGFTDTQYF.

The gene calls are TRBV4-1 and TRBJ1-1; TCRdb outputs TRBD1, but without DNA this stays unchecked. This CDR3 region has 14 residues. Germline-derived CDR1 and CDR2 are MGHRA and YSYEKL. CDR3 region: CASSQVTGTGMAFF.

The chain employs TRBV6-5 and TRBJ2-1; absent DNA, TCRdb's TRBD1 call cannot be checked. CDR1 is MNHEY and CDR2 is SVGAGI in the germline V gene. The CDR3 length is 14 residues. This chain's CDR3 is CASSLTDRGNEQFF.

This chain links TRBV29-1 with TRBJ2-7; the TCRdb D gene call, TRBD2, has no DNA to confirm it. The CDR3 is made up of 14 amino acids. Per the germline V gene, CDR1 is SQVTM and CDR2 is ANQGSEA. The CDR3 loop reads CSLILGGPSGGQYF.

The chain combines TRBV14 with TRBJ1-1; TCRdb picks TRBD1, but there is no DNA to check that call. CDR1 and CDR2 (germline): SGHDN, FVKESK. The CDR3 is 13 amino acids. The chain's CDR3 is CASSQDLGQGAFF. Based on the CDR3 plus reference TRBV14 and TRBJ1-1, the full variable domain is EAGVTQFPSHSVIEKGQTVTLRCDPISGHDNLYWYRRVMGKEIKFLLHFVKESKQDESGMPNNRFLAERTGGTYSTLKVQPAELEDSGVYFCASSQDLGQGAFFGQGTRLTVV.

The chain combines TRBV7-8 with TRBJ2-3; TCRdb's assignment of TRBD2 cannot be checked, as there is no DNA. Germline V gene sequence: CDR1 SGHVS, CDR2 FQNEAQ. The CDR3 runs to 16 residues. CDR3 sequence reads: CASSLKRLAGTDTQYF.

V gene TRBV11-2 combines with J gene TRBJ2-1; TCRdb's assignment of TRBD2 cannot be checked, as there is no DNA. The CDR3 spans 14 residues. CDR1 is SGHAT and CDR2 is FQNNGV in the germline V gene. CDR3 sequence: CASSISGPLNEQFF.

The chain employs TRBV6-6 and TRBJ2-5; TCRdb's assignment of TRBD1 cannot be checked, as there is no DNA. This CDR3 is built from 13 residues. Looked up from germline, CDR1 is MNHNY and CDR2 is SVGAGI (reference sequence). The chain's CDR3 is CASRRGGDETQYF.

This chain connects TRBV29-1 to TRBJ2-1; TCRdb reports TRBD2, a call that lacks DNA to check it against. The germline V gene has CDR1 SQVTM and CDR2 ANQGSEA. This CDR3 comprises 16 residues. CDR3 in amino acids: CSVEPHGSGRTNEQFF.

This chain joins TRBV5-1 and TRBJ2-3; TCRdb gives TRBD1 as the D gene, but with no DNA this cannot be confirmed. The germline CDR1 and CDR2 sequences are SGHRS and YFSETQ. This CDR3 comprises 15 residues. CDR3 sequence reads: CASSLERTGTDTQYF.